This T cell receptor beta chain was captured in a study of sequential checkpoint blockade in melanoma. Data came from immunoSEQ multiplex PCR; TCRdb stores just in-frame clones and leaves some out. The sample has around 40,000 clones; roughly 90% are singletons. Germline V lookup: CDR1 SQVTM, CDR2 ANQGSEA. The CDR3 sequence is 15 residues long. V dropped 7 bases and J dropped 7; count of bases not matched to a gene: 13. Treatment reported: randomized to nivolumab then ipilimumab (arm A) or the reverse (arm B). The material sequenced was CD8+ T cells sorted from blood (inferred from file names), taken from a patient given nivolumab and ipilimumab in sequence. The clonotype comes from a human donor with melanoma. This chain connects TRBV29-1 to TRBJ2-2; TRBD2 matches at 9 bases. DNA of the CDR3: TGCAGCGGTAACTTAGCGGGAGTGGGTCACGGGGAGCTGTTTTTT. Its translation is CSGNLAGVGHGELFF.